Listed here are 32 T cell receptor beta chains from one sample, sequenced in a study of OX40 agonist ivuxolimab in advanced cancers. Libraries were prepared by immunoSEQ multiplex PCR; TCRdb keeps only in-frame clonotypes and omits some of them. The sample carries around 70,000 clones, around 83% recorded once. Sequences were derived from CD4+ or CD8+ T cells sorted from blood, sampled in a trial of the OX40 agonist ivuxolimab. The receptors stem from an adult with an advanced solid tumor such as melanoma, head and neck, liver or kidney cancer.

This clone was seen a few times. The V gene is TRBV5-4, the J gene TRBJ2-7; D remains ambiguous. V was trimmed by 0 bases and J by 0 bases, leaving 7 bases between them. The germline V gene encodes CDR1 SGHNT and CDR2 YYREEE (reference sequence). The CDR3 length is 14 residues. CDR3 in DNA: TGTGCCAGCAGCTTGGATCCTCGCTCCTACGAGCAGTACTTC. This gives the protein CASSLDPRSYEQYF.

V is TRBV10-1 and J is TRBJ2-1, with TRBD2 as a possible D gene (5 bases). The CDR3 extends over 15 amino acids. CDR1 is WNHNN, CDR2 SYGVQD, per germline (reference sequence). V lost 9 bases and J lost 6, with 21 bases in between. CDR3 in DNA: TGCGCCAGAGTGTATGGTAGAGGCGGGTGCAATGAGCAGTTCTTC. Its protein is CARVYGRGGCNEQFF.

Here the CDR3 reads CASSYGLTGNEQFF. As DNA, the CDR3 is TGTGCCAGCAGTTACGGACTGACAGGCAATGAGCAGTTCTTC. The V and J genes are TRBV27 and TRBJ2-1; D perhaps matches TRBD1 (6 bases). The CDR3 loop spans 14 amino acids. V was trimmed by 4 bases and J by 6 bases, leaving 13 bases between them. The V gene's germline CDR1 is MNHEY and CDR2 SMNVEV (reference sequence).

The genes are TRBV28 and TRBJ1-3, with D possibly being TRBD1 (6 bases). Looked up from germline, CDR1 is MDHEN and CDR2 is SYDVKM. This CDR3 is 15 amino acids long. Between the trimmed V and J ends, which lost 3 bases and 4 bases, there was a span of 13 bases. CDR3 nucleotides: TGTGCCAGCAGTTTGACAGGACTGGGAGGAAACACCATATATTTT. Translating gives CASSLTGLGGNTIYF.

The CDR3 coding sequence is TGCGCCAGCAGCCTACCGGGACAGGGTCGAAACACCATATATTTT. It is translated as CASSLPGQGRNTIYF. The chain carries TRBV4-1 and TRBJ1-3; 9 bases fit TRBD1. Germline V CDR1 and CDR2: MGHRA, YSYEKL. The junction had 6 bases not matched to a gene; V was cut back by 4 bases and J by 5 bases. CDR3 length equals 15 residues.

The chain couples TRBV28 to TRBJ2-7; 7 nucleotides align to TRBD1. J gave up 1 base and V 7 bases, and 1 base lay outside the gene matches. Germline-derived CDR1 and CDR2 are MDHEN and SYDVKM. The CDR3 consists of 12 residues. DNA for the CDR3: TGTGCCAGCACCAGGGGGTCCTACGAGCAGTACTTC. Protein: CASTRGSYEQYF.

This clone appeared once. This chain uses TRBV28 with TRBJ1-5; D remains unclear. From germline, CDR1 is MDHEN and CDR2 SYDVKM. This CDR3 region has 15 residues. The germline V and J ends were trimmed by 7 bases and 0 bases, with 13 bases remaining between them. CDR3 in amino acids: CASTTTGYSNQPQHF. CDR3 coding DNA: TGTGCCAGCACCACCACGGGTTATAGCAATCAGCCCCAGCATTTT.

The chain carries TRBV5-1 and TRBJ2-1, with 7 bases that match TRBD2. V lost 0 bases to trimming and J lost 0 bases; unmatched junction nucleotides: 12. Germline V gene data show CDR1 as SGHRS and CDR2 as YFSETQ. The CDR3 loop spans 19 amino acids. The CDR3 region is CASSLAAGVRKSSYNEQFF. CDR3 in DNA: TGCGCCAGCAGCTTGGCTGCGGGAGTTCGGAAGAGCTCCTACAATGAGCAGTTCTTC.

The CDR3 is CASSPPEGVPGSYNEQFF. As DNA, the CDR3 is TGTGCCAGCAGCCCCCCCGAGGGAGTCCCGGGCTCCTACAATGAGCAGTTCTTC. The chain recombines TRBV9 with TRBJ2-1, with D possibly being TRBD2 (5 bases). The length of the CDR3 is 18 residues. The V end was cut by 4 bases, the J end by 0 bases, with 20 bases between. Germline V lookup: CDR1 SGDLS, CDR2 YYNGEE.

V and J are TRBV5-1 and TRBJ1-2; D possibly corresponds to TRBD1 (5 bases). This CDR3 spans 13 amino acids. Germline CDR1 and CDR2: SGHRS and YFSETQ. The V and J ends lost 6 bases and 3 bases respectively, with 12 bases between them. CDR3 region: CASTQGTDYGYTF. The CDR3 nucleotides are TGCGCCAGCACGCAGGGCACTGACTATGGCTACACCTTC.

V and J are TRBV21-1 and TRBJ2-7. TRBV21-1 is assigned pseudogene status. The length of the CDR3 is 15 residues. This CDR3 is CASWDPVMGPFEQYF. The DNA for the CDR3 is TGTGCCAGCTGGGACCCCGTAATGGGGCCTTTCGAGCAGTACTTC.

The chain is built from TRBV18 and TRBJ1-2; D possibly corresponds to TRBD1 (5 bases). The CDR3 is 15 residues long. Trimming pared 1 base from V and 6 bases from J, leaving 15 bases between. The germline gives CDR1 KGHSH, CDR2 LQKENI. The chain's CDR3 is CASSPLGGVGDGYTF. CDR3 sequence (DNA): TGTGCCAGCTCACCACTAGGAGGGGTCGGGGATGGCTACACCTTC.

The V call is TRBV6-5, the J call TRBJ2-2, with TRBD2 identical over 12 bases. The germline gives CDR1 MNHEY, CDR2 SVGAGI. V trimming: 4 bases; J trimming: 2 bases; junction bases outside the gene matches: 2. This CDR3 is 16 amino acids long. The DNA for the CDR3 is TGTGCCAGCAGTTTAGGACTAGCGGGAAACACCGGGGAGCTGTTTTTT. This codes for CASSLGLAGNTGELFF.

V usage is TRBV15 and J usage is TRBJ2-3, with 9 bases fitting TRBD2. The CDR3 has 14 amino acids. Germline V gives CDR1 LNHNV, CDR2 YYDKDF (reference sequence). The trim removed 8 bases at V and 4 bases at J, leaving 7 bases unmatched. The CDR3 region has the DNA TGTGCCACCGCCGGGACTAGCTCCCCAGATACGCAGTATTTT. It specifies CATAGTSSPDTQYF.

The V gene is TRBV7-2, the J gene TRBJ1-2; 10 bases are a match to TRBD1. With 2 bases clipped from V and 4 bases from J, the junction kept 7 bases outside the gene matches. The germline V gene has CDR1 SGHTA and CDR2 FQGNSA. The CDR3 extends over 16 amino acids. The CDR3 protein is CASSLFPGTGAYGYTF. CDR3 bases: TGTGCCAGCAGCTTATTCCCCGGGACAGGGGCCTATGGCTACACCTTC.

CDR3 region: CASSSSGLTYNEQFF. The CDR3 nucleotides read TGCGCCAGCAGCTCTAGCGGGCTCACCTACAATGAGCAGTTCTTC. The V call is TRBV5-1, the J call TRBJ2-1; 8 bases map to TRBD2. There are 15 residues in the CDR3. The junction had 4 bases not matched to a gene; V was cut back by 3 bases and J by 2 bases. Looked up from germline, CDR1 is SGHRS and CDR2 is YFSETQ.

J is TRBJ2-2 and V is TRBV20-1, with D unresolved. The CDR3 consists of 11 residues. Trimming removed 0 bases at V and 8 bases at J, with 4 bases between. Looked up from germline, CDR1 is DFQATT and CDR2 is SNEGSKA (reference sequence). CDR3 sequence reads: CSAREGGELFF. The CDR3 coding sequence is TGCAGTGCTAGAGAAGGGGGGGAGCTGTTTTTT.

The chain employs TRBV7-9 and TRBJ2-7; 8 bases are shared with TRBD1. The CDR3 is made up of 15 amino acids. Germline CDR1 is SEHNR and CDR2 is FQNEAQ (reference sequence). J gave up 1 base and V 3 bases, and 5 bases lay outside the gene matches. The CDR3 bases are TGTGCCAGCAGCTTTTCACAGGGGGAATCCTACGAGCAGTACTTC. Translation gives CASSFSQGESYEQYF.

V gene TRBV6-5 combines with J gene TRBJ1-3; tentatively, D is TRBD1 (6 bases). V lost 2 bases, J lost 0 bases, and 11 bases lay in between. Germline V gene data show CDR1 as MNHEY and CDR2 as SVGAGI. This CDR3 has 16 amino acids. Written as DNA, the CDR3 is TGTGCCAGCAGTTACGGGGGCGTGAGCTCTGGAAACACCATATATTTT. Protein product: CASSYGGVSSGNTIYF.

V is TRBV5-1 and J is TRBJ2-2, with 7 bases matching TRBD2. The trim removed 4 bases at V and 1 base at J, leaving 13 bases unmatched. Germline V gives CDR1 SGHRS, CDR2 YFSETQ. This CDR3 comprises 18 residues. CDR3 in amino acids: CASSLTDGRRLNTGELFF. CDR3 sequence (DNA): TGCGCCAGCAGCCTAACTGACGGGAGGCGTTTGAACACCGGGGAGCTGTTTTTT. Looking up the rest from reference TRBV5-1 and TRBJ2-2 gives the full variable domain: KAGVTQTPRYLIKTRGQQVTLSCSPISGHRSVSWYQQTPGQGLQFLFEYFSETQRNKGNFPGRFSGRQFSNSRSEMNVSTLELGDSALYLCASSLTDGRRLNTGELFFGEGSRLTVL.

The chain joins TRBV9 to TRBJ1-1; no clear D. The CDR3 has 13 amino acids. Trimming took 4 bases from V and 1 from J, leaving 8 bases between them. Per the germline V gene, CDR1 is SGDLS and CDR2 is YYNGEE. DNA for the CDR3: TGTGCCAGCAGCCCCCATACGAACACTGAAGCTTTCTTT. Residues: CASSPHTNTEAFF.

The chain is built from TRBV6-1 and TRBJ1-2, with TRBD1 matching over 7 bases. The CDR3 loop spans 12 amino acids. V shed 5 bases and J 13 bases; nucleotides not matched to a gene: 10. The germline V gene encodes CDR1 MNHNS and CDR2 SASEGT. CDR3 in DNA: TGTGCCAGCAGTTTACGTACAGGGGATCGCACCTTC. This encodes CASSLRTGDRTF.

V is TRBV7-2 and J is TRBJ1-3, with TRBD1 as a possible D gene (5 bases). This CDR3 is 16 amino acids long. Germline V CDR1 and CDR2: SGHTA, FQGNSA. Trimming took off 11 bases at V and 4 bases at J, with 24 bases between the two ends. The CDR3 reads CAGGQTGMGSGNTIYF. The CDR3 DNA sequence: TGTGCCGGAGGACAAACAGGAATGGGTTCGGGAAACACCATATATTTT.

The V and J genes are TRBV19 and TRBJ2-5, with D perhaps TRBD2 (6 bases). V lost 1 base to trimming and J lost 2 bases, with 8 bases between them. In germline, CDR1 is LNHDA, CDR2 SQIVND (reference sequence). CDR3 length: 14 amino acids. The CDR3 sequence: CASSIAAGQETQYF. CDR3 bases: TGTGCCAGTAGTATAGCCGCGGGGCAAGAGACCCAGTACTTC.

The rearrangement joins TRBV5-4 to TRBJ2-7; 10 bases map to TRBD2. The V gene end was trimmed by 4 bases and the J gene end by 1 base; junction bases not matched to a gene: 14. CDR1 and CDR2 (germline): SGHNT, YYREEE (reference sequence). The CDR3 loop spans 18 amino acids. The CDR3 DNA is TGTGCCAGCAGCCGCAGCTTAGGACTAGCGGACCTATCCTACGAGCAGTACTTC. Amino acid sequence: CASSRSLGLADLSYEQYF. Drawing the rest from reference TRBV5-4 and TRBJ2-7, the complete variable domain is ETGVTQSPTHLIKTRGQQVTLRCSSQSGHNTVSWYQQALGQGPQFIFQYYREEENGRGNFPPRFSGLQFPNYSSELNVNALELDDSALYLCASSRSLGLADLSYEQYFGPGTRLTVT.

The genes are TRBV19 and TRBJ2-2, with D unresolved. Per the germline V gene, CDR1 is LNHDA and CDR2 is SQIVND (reference sequence). Trimming shortened V by 6 bases and J by 5 bases, and 13 bases separated the two germline ends. The CDR3 is 14 residues long. The CDR3 nucleotides read TGTGCCAGTAGACCAAATGGGCCGACCGGGGAGCTGTTTTTT. Amino acid sequence: CASRPNGPTGELFF.

The J gene is TRBJ1-2, the V gene TRBV5-1; no definite D call. Trimming took 2 bases from V and 3 from J, leaving 17 bases between them. The CDR3 consists of 16 residues. The germline CDR1 and CDR2 sequences are SGHRS and YFSETQ. DNA of the CDR3: TGCGCCAGCAGCTTCAGTTCCAGTAACTTTGACTATGGCTACACCTTC. Translating gives CASSFSSSNFDYGYTF. Combining the CDR3 with reference TRBV5-1 and TRBJ1-2 gives the whole variable domain KAGVTQTPRYLIKTRGQQVTLSCSPISGHRSVSWYQQTPGQGLQFLFEYFSETQRNKGNFPGRFSGRQFSNSRSEMNVSTLELGDSALYLCASSFSSSNFDYGYTFGSGTRLTVV.

About this clone: One end of the junction is discordant with germline, which a read error may explain. The chain is built from TRBV6-1 and TRBJ1-4; D is unclear. Germline CDR1 reads MNHNS; CDR2 reads SASEGT. CDR3 length: 17 residues. The CDR3 protein is CASTEWGSGGRNEKLFF. CDR3 DNA: TGTGCCAGCACTGAATGGGGATCGGGTGGAAGGAATGAAAAACTGTTTTTT.

The genes are TRBV27 and TRBJ2-7, with D unresolved. There are 13 residues in the CDR3. The V end was cut by 6 bases, the J end by 5 bases, with 14 bases between. CDR1 is MNHEY, CDR2 SMNVEV, per germline (reference sequence). The CDR3 sequence is CASSHGPRDEQYF. The CDR3 DNA reads as TGTGCCAGCAGCCACGGTCCCCGTGACGAGCAGTACTTC.

The J gene is TRBJ1-5, the V gene TRBV19; D gene unclear. The CDR3 is made up of 17 amino acids. Trimming left V 5 bases short and J 0 bases short, with 17 bases between. Germline CDR1 and CDR2: LNHDA and SQIVND (reference sequence). The CDR3 sequence is CASSPLPGSNSNQPQHF. Here the CDR3 DNA reads TGTGCCAGTAGTCCTCTACCCGGGTCAAATAGCAATCAGCCCCAGCATTTT.

This chain links TRBV6-4 with TRBJ2-2, with D possibly being TRBD2 (5 bases). The ends were cut back, 7 bases at V and 0 bases at J, with 9 bases in the middle. Germline CDR1 is MRHNA and CDR2 is SNTAGT. The CDR3 spans 14 residues. CDR3 in amino acids: CASIERSNTGELFF. As DNA, the CDR3 is TGTGCCAGCATAGAGCGGTCGAACACCGGGGAGCTGTTTTTT.

The chain links TRBV6-1 to TRBJ2-7, with 8 bases that match TRBD1. V shed 4 bases, J shed 3 bases, and the junction held 8 bases outside the gene matches. The CDR3 is 15 residues long. Germline lookup yields CDR1 MNHNS and CDR2 SASEGT. The DNA for the CDR3 is TGTGCCAGCAGTGTAGAGGGACAGGCCCTCTACGAGCAGTACTTC. Protein product: CASSVEGQALYEQYF.